This is a list of T cell receptor beta chains from one sample in a study of TIL therapy for anti-PD-1-resistant metastatic lung cancer. The assay was immunoSEQ multiplex PCR, and TCRdb's table has in-frame clones only and misses some. The sample comprises about 46,000 clones, around 85% of which are singletons, and approximately 5% rests with the top ten. This material consisted of blood, taken at baseline. The receptors here all came from a person aged 25 to 85 with non-small cell lung cancer. Both conserved end residues are part of each CDR3.

j_call v_call cdr3_aa
TRBJ2-1 TRBV7-2 CASSLTSGSGHEQFF
TRBJ2-4 TRBV28 CASSHQRAKNIQYF
TRBJ1-6 TRBV30 CAWSGQYNSPLHF
TRBJ2-7 TRBV7-2 CASSSFGAGEEQYF
TRBJ2-6 TRBV18 CASSPGTGRSGANVLTF
TRBJ2-3 TRBV12-5 CASGLDSTDTQYF
TRBJ2-3 TRBV4-1 CASSPTGGTFTDTQYF
TRBJ2-5 TRBV28 CASSREVETQYF
TRBJ1-6 TRBV5-6 CASSLDGPNSPLHF
TRBJ2-2 TRBV4-2 CASTPKIGAGGSIGELFF
TRBJ2-1 TRBV11-2 CASSPQVGSRYNEQFF
TRBJ2-1 TRBV5-3 CARSVVDEQFF
TRBJ2-5 TRBV9 CASSESQETQYF
TRBJ2-2 TRBV7-6 CASSRLAGFAGELFF
TRBJ2-5 TRBV5-1 CASSLGLGETQYF
TRBJ1-6 TRBV28 CASREPRGGAKNSPLHF
TRBJ2-3 TRBV6-1 CASSALAGGGDTQYF
TRBJ1-1 TRBV28 CASSGGNPEAFF
TRBJ2-5 TRBV5-5 CASSPATGSETQYF
TRBJ1-6 TRBV7-9 CASSTRTDSPLHF
TRBJ2-7 TRBV29-1 CSARTPRGYEQYF
TRBJ1-5 TRBV5-1 CASSWGGTENQPQHF
TRBJ2-1 TRBV7-2 CASSRTRHNEQFF
TRBJ2-3 TRBV20-1 CSAGADTQYF
TRBJ2-3 TRBV12-3/TRBV12-4 CASRRGATDTQYF
TRBJ1-3 TRBV6-6 CASSFEGVGGNTIYF
TRBJ2-7 TRBV6-2/TRBV6-3 CASSLLGLAGGSYEQYF
TRBJ2-5 TRBV2 CAIGQARGTVETQYF
TRBJ2-5 TRBV20-1 CSASPFTRMETQYF
TRBJ2-5 TRBV14 CASALGAAGGETQYF
TRBJ1-1 TRBV27 CASSSPRTGGNTEAFF
TRBJ2-7 TRBV3-1/TRBV3-2 CASSPPGVYEQYF
TRBJ2-1 TRBV24-1 CATSDAPGGTSYNEQFF
TRBJ2-1 TRBV9 CASSPMAGGIINEQFF
TRBJ1-2 TRBV5-1 CASSWDHYGYTF